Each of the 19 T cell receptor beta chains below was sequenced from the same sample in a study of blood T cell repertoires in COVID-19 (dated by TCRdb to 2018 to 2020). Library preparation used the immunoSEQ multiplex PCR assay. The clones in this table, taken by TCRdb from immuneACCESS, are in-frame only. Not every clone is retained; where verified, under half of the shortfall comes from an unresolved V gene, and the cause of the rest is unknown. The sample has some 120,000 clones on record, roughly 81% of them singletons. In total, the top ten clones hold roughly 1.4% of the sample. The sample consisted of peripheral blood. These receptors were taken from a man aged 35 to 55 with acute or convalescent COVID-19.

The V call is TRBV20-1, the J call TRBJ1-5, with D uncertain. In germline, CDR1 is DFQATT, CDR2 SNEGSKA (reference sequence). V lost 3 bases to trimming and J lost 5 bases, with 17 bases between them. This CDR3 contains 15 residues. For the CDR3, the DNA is TGCAGTGCTAGTTCCCCGGGATCCTTCGATCAGCCCCAGCATTTT. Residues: CSASSPGSFDQPQHF.

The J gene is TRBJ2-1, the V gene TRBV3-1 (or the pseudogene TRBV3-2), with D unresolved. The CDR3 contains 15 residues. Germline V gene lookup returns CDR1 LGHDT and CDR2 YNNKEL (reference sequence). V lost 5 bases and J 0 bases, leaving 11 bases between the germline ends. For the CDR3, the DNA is TGTGCCAGCAGCGTCCTCTTTAGCTCCTACAATGAGCAGTTCTTC. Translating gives CASSVLFSSYNEQFF.

The CDR3 DNA reads TGTGCCAGCAGCTTGGGGTTGCGGAGGTACCAAGAGACCCAGTACTTC. As protein: CASSLGLRRYQETQYF. V and J are TRBV5-6 and TRBJ2-5; D perhaps matches TRBD2 (5 bases). This CDR3 contains 16 residues. From germline, CDR1 is SGHDT and CDR2 YYEEEE. V was pared by 0 bases and J by 0 bases, with 12 bases between.

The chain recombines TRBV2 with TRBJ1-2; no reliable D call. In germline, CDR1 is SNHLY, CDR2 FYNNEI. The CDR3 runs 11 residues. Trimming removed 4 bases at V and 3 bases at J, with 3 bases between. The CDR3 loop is CASSVDYGYTF. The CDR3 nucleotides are TGTGCCAGCAGTGTAGACTATGGCTACACCTTC.

CDR3 nucleotides: TGCGCCAGCAGCCCAGGGGTACCCCGCGGAGCGGGGGGACCTAACACCGGGGAGCTGTTTTTT. Translation: CASSPGVPRGAGGPNTGELFF. The chain links TRBV4-3 to TRBJ2-2, with 9 bases that match TRBD2. CDR1 LGHNA and CDR2 YSLEER come from the germline V gene. CDR3 length: 21 amino acids. V was clipped by 4 bases and J by 2 bases; unmatched bases: 20.

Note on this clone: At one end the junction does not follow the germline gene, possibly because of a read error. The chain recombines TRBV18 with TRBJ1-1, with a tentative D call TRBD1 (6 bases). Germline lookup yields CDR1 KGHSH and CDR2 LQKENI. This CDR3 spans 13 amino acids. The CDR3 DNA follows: TGTGCCAGCTCCCCTACAGGGAACGCTGAAGCTTTCTTT. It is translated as CASSPTGNAEAFF.

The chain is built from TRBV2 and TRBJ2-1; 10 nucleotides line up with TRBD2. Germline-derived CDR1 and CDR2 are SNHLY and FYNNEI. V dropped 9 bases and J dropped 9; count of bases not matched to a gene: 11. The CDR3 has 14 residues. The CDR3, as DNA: TGTGCCAGGTCCAGCGGGAGGGCAGGAGGTGAGCAGTTCTTC. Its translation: CARSSGRAGGEQFF. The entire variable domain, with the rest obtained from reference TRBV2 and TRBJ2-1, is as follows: EPEVTQTPSHQVTQMGQEVILRCVPISNHLYFYWYRQILGQKVEFLVSFYNNEISEKSEIFDDQFSVERPDGSNFTLKIRSTKLEDSAMYFCARSSGRAGGEQFFGPGTRLTVL.

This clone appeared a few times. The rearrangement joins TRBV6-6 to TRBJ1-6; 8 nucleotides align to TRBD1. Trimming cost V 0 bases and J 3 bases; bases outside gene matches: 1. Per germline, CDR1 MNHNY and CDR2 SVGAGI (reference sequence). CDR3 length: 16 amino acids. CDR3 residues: CASSYSGQGYNSPLHF. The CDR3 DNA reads TGTGCCAGCAGTTACTCCGGACAGGGCTATAATTCACCCCTCCACTTT.

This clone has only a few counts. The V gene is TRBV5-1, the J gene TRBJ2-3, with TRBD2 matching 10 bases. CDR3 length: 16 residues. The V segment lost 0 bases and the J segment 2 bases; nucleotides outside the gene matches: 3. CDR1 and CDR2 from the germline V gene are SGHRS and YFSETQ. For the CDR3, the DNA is TGCGCCAGCAGCTTGGGGACTAGCGGCTTCACAGATACGCAGTATTTT. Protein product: CASSLGTSGFTDTQYF.

The CDR3 is CASRGGGTGSYEQYF. The CDR3 DNA reads as TGTGCCAGCAGGGGTGGCGGGACAGGATCCTACGAGCAGTACTTC. V is TRBV6-5 and J is TRBJ2-7; 8 bases are a match to TRBD1. Trimming at V came to 6 bases and at J to 1 base, leaving 8 bases not matched to a gene. Germline CDR1 reads MNHEY; CDR2 reads SVGAGI. CDR3 length: 15 amino acids.

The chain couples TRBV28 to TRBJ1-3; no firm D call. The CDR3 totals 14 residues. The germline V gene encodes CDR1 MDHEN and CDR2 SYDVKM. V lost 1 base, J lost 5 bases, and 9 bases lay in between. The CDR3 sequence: CASSLSQSRNTIYF. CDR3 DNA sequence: TGTGCCAGCAGTTTATCGCAGTCCCGAAACACCATATATTTT.

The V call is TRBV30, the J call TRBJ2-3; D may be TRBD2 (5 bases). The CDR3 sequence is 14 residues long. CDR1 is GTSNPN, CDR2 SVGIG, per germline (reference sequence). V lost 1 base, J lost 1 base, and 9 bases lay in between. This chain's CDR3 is CAWSGGRGTDTQYF. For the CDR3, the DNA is TGTGCCTGGAGTGGCGGGCGTGGCACAGATACGCAGTATTTT.

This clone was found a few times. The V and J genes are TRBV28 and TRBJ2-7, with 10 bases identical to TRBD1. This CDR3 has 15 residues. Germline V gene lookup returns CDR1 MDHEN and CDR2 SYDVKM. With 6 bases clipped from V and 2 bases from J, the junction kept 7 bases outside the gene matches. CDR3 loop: CASSFAGTGAYEQYF. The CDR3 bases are TGTGCCAGCAGCTTCGCCGGGACAGGGGCCTACGAGCAGTACTTC.

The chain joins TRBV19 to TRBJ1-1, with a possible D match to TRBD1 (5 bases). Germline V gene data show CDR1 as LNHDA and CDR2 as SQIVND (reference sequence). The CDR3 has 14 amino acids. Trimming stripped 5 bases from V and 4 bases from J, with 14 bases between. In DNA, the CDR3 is TGTGCCAGTAGTCCTTCGGGGGGGAGCACTGAAGCTTTCTTT. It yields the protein CASSPSGGSTEAFF.

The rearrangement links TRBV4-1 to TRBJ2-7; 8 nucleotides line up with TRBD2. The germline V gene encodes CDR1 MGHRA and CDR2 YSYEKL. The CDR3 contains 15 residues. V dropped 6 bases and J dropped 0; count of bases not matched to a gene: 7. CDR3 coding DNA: TGCGCCAGCAGTCATACTAGCGGTAGCTCCTACGAGCAGTACTTC. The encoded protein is CASSHTSGSSYEQYF.

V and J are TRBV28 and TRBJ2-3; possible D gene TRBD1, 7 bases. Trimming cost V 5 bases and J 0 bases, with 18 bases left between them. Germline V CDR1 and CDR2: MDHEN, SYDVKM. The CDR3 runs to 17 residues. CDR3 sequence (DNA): TGTGCCAGCAGTGAAAGGGGGCGCGGGGTAAGCACAGATACGCAGTATTTT. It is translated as CASSERGRGVSTDTQYF.

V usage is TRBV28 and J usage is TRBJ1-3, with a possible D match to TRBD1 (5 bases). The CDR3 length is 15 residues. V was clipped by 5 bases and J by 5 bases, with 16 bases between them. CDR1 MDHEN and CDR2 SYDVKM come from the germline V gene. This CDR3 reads CASSALGGTRNTIYF. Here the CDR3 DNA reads TGTGCCAGCAGTGCCCTTGGGGGGACTCGAAACACCATATATTTT.

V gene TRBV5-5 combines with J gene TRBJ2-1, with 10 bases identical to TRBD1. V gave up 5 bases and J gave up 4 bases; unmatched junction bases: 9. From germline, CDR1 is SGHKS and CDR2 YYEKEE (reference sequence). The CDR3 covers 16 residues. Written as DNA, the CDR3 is TGTGCCAGCAGAAATGAGCTGGGACAGGGGTACAATGAGCAGTTCTTC. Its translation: CASRNELGQGYNEQFF.

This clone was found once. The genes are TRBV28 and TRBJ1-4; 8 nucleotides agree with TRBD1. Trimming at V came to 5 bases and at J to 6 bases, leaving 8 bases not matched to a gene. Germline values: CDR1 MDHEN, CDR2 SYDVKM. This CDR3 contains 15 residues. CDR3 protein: CASSLIGTGDEKLFF. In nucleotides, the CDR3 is TGTGCCAGCAGTCTCATTGGGACAGGCGATGAAAAACTGTTTTTT.